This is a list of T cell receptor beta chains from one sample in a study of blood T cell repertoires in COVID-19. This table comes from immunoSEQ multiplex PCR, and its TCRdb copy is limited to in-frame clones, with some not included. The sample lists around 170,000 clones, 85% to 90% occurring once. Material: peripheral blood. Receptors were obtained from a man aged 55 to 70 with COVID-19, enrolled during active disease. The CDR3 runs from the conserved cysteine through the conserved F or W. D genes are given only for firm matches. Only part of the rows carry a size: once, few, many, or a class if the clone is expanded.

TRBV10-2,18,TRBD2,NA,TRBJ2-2,TGCGCCAGCAGTGATTCGGTAATAGCGGGGGGTGTCACCGGGGAGCTGTTTTTT,CASSDSVIAGGVTGELFF
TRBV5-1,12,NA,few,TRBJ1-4,TGCGCCAGCAGCGGGGACATGGTAAAACTGTTTTTT,CASSGDMVKLFF
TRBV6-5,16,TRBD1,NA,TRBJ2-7,TGTGCCAGCAGTTACGGGGTGACAGGGGGCCAATACGAGCAGTACTTC,CASSYGVTGGQYEQYF
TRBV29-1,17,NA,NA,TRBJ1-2,TGCAGCGTTGACAGCTGGGGACACACGTTTGCGGACTATGGCTACACCTTC,CSVDSWGHTFADYGYTF
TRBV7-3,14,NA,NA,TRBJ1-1,TGTGCCAGCAGCTTAACGGAGGCGAACACTGAAGCTTTCTTT,CASSLTEANTEAFF
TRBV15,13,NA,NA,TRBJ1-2,TGTGCCACCCGGAGGGGAATCGACTATGGCTACACCTTC,CATRRGIDYGYTF
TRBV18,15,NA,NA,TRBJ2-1,TGTGCCAGCACCAACGTACCGGGCTCCTACAATGAGCAGTTCTTC,CASTNVPGSYNEQFF
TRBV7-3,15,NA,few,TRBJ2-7,TGTGCCAGCAGCTTAGGCCCAGGAACGTCCTACGAGCAGTACTTC,CASSLGPGTSYEQYF
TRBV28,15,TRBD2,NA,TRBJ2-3,TGTGCCAGCAGTTTCTTTAGCGGGATGACAGATACGCAGTATTTT,CASSFFSGMTDTQYF
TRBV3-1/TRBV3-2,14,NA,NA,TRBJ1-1,TGTGCCAGCAGCCAAGCGTCAGGGGTCACTGAAGCTTTCTTT,CASSQASGVTEAFF
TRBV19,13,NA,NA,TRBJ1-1,TGTGCCAGTAACAAGGACAGGAACACTGAAGCTTTCTTT,CASNKDRNTEAFF
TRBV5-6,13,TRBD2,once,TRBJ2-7,TGTGCCAGCAGCTCTGGGACTAATTACGAGCAGTACTTC,CASSSGTNYEQYF
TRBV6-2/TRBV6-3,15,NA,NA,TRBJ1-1,TGTGCCAGCAGTCAGGCGGGAGTAATGAACACTGAAGCTTTCTTT,CASSQAGVMNTEAFF
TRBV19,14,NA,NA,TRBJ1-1,TGTGCCAGTAGTACGCGGGCTAGGAACACTGAAGCTTTCTTT,CASSTRARNTEAFF
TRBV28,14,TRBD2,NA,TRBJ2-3,TGTGCCAGCAGTTCACTAGCGGGGGCAGATACGCAGTATTTT,CASSSLAGADTQYF
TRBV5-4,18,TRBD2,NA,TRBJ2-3,TGTGCCAGCAGCTTCACTCTAGCGGGAGGGGCAGTTACAGATACGCAGTATTTT,CASSFTLAGGAVTDTQYF
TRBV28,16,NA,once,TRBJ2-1,TGTGCCAGCAAGGCGAGTCGAGGAGAGACCAACAATGAGCAGTTCTTC,CASKASRGETNNEQFF
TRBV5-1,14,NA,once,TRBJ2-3,TGCGCCAGCAGCTTGGGACAGGTCAAAGATACGCAGTATTTT,CASSLGQVKDTQYF
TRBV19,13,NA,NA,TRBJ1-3,TGTGCCAGTAGGAAAGCACCTGGAAACACCATATATTTT,CASRKAPGNTIYF
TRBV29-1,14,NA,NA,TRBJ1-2,TGCAGCGCCTCCGGCAGAGGGACTTACTATGGCTACACCTTC,CSASGRGTYYGYTF